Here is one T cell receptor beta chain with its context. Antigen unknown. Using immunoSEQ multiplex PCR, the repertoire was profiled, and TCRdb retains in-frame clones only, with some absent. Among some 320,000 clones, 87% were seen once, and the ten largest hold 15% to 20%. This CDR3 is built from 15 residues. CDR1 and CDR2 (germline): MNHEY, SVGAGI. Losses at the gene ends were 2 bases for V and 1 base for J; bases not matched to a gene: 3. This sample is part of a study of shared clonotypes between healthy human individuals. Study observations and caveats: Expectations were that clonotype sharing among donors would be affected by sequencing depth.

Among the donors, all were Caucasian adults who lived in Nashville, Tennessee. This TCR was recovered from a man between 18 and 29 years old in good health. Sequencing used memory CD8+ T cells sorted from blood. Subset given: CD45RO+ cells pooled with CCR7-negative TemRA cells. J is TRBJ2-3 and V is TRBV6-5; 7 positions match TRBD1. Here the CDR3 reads CASSYGQGGTDTQYF. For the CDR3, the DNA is TGTGCCAGCAGTTACGGGCAGGGGGGCACAGATACGCAGTATTTT.